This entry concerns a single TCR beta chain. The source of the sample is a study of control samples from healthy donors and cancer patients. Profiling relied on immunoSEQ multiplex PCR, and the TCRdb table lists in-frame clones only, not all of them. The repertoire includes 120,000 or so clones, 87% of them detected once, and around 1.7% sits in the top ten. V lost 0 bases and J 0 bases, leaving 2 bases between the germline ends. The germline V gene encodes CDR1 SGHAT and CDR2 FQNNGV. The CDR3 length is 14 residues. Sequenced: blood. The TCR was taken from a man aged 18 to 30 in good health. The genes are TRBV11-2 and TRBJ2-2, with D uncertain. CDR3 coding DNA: TGTGCCAGCAGCTTAGAGACGAACACCGGGGAGCTGTTTTTT. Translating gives CASSLETNTGELFF.